This T cell receptor (beta chain) was sequenced in a study of blood T cell repertoires in COVID-19. Study-level background: Collection of acute and convalescent COVID-19 samples took place in the United States, Italy and Spain.

As handled by the study authors: Amplification from reference gene primers served as the basis for estimated nucleated cell counts. Assay: immunoSEQ multiplex PCR; the TCRdb copy retains only in-frame clones and omits some. The V and J calls and clone size are taken from that table; D and trimming were inferred from the DNA. The sample carries fewer than 650,000 clones, roughly nine tenths recorded once. Trimming stripped 2 bases from V and 4 bases from J, with 8 bases between. CDR1 and CDR2 (germline): KGHSH, LQKENI. The CDR3 consists of 13 residues. This chain links TRBV18 with TRBJ1-1, with a possible D match to TRBD1 (6 bases). Source material: peripheral blood. The clonotype was recovered from a woman between 50 and 59 years old with COVID-19, enrolled during active disease. In nucleotides, the CDR3 is TGTGCCAGCTCACCAACAGGGCCCACTGAAGCTTTCTTT. Translation: CASSPTGPTEAFF.